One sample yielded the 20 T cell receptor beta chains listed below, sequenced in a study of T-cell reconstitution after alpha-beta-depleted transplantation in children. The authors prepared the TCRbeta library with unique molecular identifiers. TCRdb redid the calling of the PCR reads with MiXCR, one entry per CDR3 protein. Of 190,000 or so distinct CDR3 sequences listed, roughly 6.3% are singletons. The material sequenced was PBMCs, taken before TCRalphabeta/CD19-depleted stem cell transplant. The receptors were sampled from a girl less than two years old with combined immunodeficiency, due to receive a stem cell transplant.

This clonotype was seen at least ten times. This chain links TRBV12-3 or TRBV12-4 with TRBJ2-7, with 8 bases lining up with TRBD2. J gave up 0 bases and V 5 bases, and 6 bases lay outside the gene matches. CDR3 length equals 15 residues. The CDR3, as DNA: TGTGCCAGCAGTCCTCGCGGGGGGCCCTCCTACGAGCAGTACTTC. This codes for CASSPRGGPSYEQYF.

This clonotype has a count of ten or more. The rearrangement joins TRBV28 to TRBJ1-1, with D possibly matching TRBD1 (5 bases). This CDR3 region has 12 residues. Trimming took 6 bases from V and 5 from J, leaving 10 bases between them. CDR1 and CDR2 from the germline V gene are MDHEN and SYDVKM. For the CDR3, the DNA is TGTGCCAGCAGGGCAGGGCGTACTGAAGCTTTCTTT. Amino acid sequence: CASRAGRTEAFF.

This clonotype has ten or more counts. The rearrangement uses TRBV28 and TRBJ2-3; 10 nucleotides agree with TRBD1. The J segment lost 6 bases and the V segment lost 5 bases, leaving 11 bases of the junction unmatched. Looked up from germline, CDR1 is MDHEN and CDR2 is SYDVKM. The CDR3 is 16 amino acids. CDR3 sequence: CASSAYRDRGGDTQYF. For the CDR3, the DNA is TGTGCCAGCAGTGCATACCGGGACAGGGGAGGGGATACGCAGTATTTT.

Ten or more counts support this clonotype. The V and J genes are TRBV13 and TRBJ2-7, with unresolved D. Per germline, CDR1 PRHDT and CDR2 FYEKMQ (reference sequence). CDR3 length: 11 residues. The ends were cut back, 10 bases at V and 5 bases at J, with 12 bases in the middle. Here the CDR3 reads CATSADHEQYF. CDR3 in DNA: TGTGCCACCTCTGCCGACCACGAGCAGTACTTC.

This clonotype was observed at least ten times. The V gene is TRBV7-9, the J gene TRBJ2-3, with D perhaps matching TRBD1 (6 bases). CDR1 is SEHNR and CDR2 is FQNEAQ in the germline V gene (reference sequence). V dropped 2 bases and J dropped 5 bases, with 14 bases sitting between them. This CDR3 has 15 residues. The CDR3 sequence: CASSLYGGAEDTQYF. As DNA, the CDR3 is TGTGCCAGCAGCTTATATGGGGGCGCCGAAGATACGCAGTATTTT.

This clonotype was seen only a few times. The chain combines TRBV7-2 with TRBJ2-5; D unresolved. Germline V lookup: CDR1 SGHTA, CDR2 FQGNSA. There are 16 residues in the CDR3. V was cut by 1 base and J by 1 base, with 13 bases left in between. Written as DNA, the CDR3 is TGTGCCAGCAGCTTAGTGGCGTCGGGCGCCCAAGAGACCCAGTACTTC. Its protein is CASSLVASGAQETQYF.

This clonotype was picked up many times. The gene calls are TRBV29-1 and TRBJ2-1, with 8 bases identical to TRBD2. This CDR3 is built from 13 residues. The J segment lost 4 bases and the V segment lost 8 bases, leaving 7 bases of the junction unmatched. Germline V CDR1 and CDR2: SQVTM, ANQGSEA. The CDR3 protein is CSSAGLGYNEQFF. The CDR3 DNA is TGCAGCTCGGCGGGACTAGGGTACAATGAGCAGTTCTTC.

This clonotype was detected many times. The CDR3 coding sequence is TGTGCCAGCAGTACCATGGTTGGGGAGGGGGATACGCAGTATTTT. Translation gives CASSTMVGEGDTQYF. This chain joins TRBV28 and TRBJ2-3; 7 bases map to TRBD2. With 5 bases clipped from V and 6 bases from J, the junction kept 11 bases outside the gene matches. The CDR3 consists of 15 residues. Germline loops: CDR1 MDHEN, CDR2 SYDVKM.

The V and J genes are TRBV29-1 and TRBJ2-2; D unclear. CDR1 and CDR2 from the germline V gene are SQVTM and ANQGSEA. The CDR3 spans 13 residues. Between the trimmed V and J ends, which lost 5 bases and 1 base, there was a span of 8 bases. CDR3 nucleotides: TGCAGCGTTTCGTTACTGAACACCGGGGAGCTGTTTTTT. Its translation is CSVSLLNTGELFF.

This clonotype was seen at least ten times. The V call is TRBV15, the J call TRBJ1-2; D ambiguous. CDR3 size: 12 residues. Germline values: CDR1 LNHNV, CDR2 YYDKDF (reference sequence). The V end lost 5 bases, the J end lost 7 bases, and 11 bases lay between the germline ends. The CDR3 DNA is TGTGCCACCAGCGCGGCCTGGGGTGGCTACACCTTC. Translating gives CATSAAWGGYTF.

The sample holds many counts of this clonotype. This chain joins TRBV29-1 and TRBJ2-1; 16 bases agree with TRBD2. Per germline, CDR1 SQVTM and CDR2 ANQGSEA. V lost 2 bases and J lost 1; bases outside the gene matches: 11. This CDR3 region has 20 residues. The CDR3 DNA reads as TGCAGCGTTGAAATCGGTTTGGGACTAGCGGGGGGGCGATCCTACAATGAGCAGTTCTTC. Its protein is CSVEIGLGLAGGRSYNEQFF.

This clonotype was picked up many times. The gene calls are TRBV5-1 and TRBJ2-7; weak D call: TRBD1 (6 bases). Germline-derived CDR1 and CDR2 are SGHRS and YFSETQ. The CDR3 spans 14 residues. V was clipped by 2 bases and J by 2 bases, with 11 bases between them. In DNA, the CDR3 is TGCGCCAGCAGCTTACAGGGCCCAACCTACGAGCAGTACTTC. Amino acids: CASSLQGPTYEQYF.

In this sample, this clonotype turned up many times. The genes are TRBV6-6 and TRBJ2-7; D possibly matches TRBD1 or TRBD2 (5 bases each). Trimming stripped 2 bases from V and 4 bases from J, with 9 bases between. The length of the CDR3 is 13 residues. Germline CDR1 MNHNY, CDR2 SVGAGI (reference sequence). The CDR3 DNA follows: TGTGCCAGCAGTTACGGGGACGTATACGAGCAGTACTTC. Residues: CASSYGDVYEQYF.

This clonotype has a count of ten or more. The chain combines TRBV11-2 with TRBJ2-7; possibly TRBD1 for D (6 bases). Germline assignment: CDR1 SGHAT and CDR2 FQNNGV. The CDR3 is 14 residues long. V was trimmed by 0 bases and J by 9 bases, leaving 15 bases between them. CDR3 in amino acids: CASSLDDWGLVQYF. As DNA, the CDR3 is TGTGCCAGCAGCTTAGATGATTGGGGGCTGGTGCAGTACTTC. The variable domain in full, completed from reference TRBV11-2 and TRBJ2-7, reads EAGVAQSPRYKIIEKRQSVAFWCNPISGHATLYWYQQILGQGPKLLIQFQNNGVVDDSQLPKDRFSAERLKGVDSTLKIQPAKLEDSAVYLCASSLDDWGLVQYFGPGTRLTVT.

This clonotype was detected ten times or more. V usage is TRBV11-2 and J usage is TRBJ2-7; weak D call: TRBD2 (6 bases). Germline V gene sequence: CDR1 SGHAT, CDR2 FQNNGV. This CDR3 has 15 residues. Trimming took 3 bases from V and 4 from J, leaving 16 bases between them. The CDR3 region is CASSLPGLGRYEQYF. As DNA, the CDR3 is TGTGCCAGCAGCTTGCCGGGACTCGGGCGGTACGAGCAGTACTTC.

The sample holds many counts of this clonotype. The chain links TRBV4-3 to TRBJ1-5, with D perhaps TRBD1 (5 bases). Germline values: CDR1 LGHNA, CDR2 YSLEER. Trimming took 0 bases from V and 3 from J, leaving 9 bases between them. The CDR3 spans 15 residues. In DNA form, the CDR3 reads TGCGCCAGCAGCCAAGACAGGGTTAACAATCAGCCCCAGCATTTT. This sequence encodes CASSQDRVNNQPQHF.

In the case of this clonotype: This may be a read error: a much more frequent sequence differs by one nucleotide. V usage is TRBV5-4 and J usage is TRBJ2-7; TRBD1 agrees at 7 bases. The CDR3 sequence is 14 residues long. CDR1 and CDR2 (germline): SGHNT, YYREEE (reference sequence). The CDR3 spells CAISLVGQFYEQYF. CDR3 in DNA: TGTGCCATCAGCTTGGTGGGACAGTTCTACGAGCAGTACTTC.

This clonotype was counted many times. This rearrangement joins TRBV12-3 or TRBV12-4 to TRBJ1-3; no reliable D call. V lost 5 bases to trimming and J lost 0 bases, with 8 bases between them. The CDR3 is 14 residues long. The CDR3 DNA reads TGTGCCAGCAGTATTACTAGCTCTGGAAACACCATATATTTT. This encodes CASSITSSGNTIYF.

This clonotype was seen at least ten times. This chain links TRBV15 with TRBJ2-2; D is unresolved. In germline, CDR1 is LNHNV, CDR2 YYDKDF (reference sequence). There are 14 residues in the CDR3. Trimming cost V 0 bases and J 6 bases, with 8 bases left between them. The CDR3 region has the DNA TGTGCCACCAGCAGAGATAAAGTGGCCGGGGAGCTGTTTTTT. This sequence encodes CATSRDKVAGELFF.

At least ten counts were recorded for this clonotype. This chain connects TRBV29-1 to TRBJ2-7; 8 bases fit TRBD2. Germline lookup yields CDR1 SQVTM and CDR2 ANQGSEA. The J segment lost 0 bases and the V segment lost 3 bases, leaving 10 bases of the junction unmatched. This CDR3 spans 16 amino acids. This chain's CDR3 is CSVEASSGRSSYEQYF. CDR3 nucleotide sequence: TGCAGCGTTGAGGCGTCTAGCGGGCGGAGCTCCTACGAGCAGTACTTC.